The text below deals with one TCR beta chain. Its antigen is unidentified. The data were taken from a study of T cell responses to AZD1222 COVID-19 vaccine. V gave up 8 bases and J gave up 2 bases; unmatched junction bases: 3. The CDR3 length is 12 residues. Germline values: CDR1 MNHEY, CDR2 SVGAGI. The data were produced by immunoSEQ multiplex PCR, yet TCRdb's version contains in-frame clones alone and is incomplete. The table records 98,000 or so clones, approximately 89% of them present only once. Whole-study findings and limits: Clonal diversity was possibly underestimated, and the donors were mostly white British, with more females.

The origin of this receptor is an adult who received the MenACWY meningococcal vaccine as a control. The chain recombines TRBV6-5 with TRBJ2-7; 7 nucleotides match TRBD2. The sequencing here drew on peripheral blood, taken 28 days after the second dose of the MenACWY control vaccine. The CDR3 here is CASQRGTYEQYF. The CDR3 coding sequence is TGTGCCAGCCAGCGGGGCACCTACGAGCAGTACTTC.